This TCR beta chain was observed in a study of blood T cell repertoires in COVID-19 (dated by TCRdb to about 2020). General notes on the study: The collaborator samples originated in the United States, Italy and Spain and spanned the acute and convalescent phases of COVID-19. The material from the prospective study consisted of cDNA or gDNA derived from T cells, B-cell-depleted T cells, or PBMCs. Subjects who had been exposed to COVID-19, were actively infected with it, or had recovered from it provided the deeply sampled blood TCRbeta repertoires that made up the dataset. The repertoires were released in a freely available public database intended as a resource for research on the immune response to SARS-CoV-2. The samples were drawn from two sources: the first 160 participants of the ongoing ImmuneRACE study, and approximately 1,300 subjects contributed by 6 global collaborators. A de-identified subject ID, COVID-19 status, age in years and sex were almost always included in the sample metadata. HLA class I and class II types, where available, came from metadata supplied by the sample provider rather than from assay-based typing.

TCRbeta CDR3 regions were amplified from genomic DNA using the immunoSEQ Assay, a bias-controlled multiplex PCR. The study's processing was this. The number of nucleated cells in each sample was estimated from the amplification of reference gene primers within the assay. Sequence reads were collapsed and filtered to measure the absolute abundance of every unique TCRbeta CDR3 rearrangement. For each sample, productive Simpson clonality was calculated as the square root of Simpson's diversity index over productive rearrangements. The clones in this table, taken by TCRdb from immuneACCESS, are in-frame only. Not every clone is retained; where verified, under half of the shortfall comes from an unresolved V gene, and the cause of the rest is unknown. V and J calls and clone size are as listed in that table; D and trimming were resolved from the DNA. The sample profile shows over 200,000 clones; approximately 91% of them were found once. The biggest ten clones account for roughly 2.6% of the sample.

What the work shows at the level of the full study, not this receptor alone: How much clinical and demographic metadata was included differed by source and by participant, and the metadata was provided uncurated.

The germline V gene (reference sequence) sets CDR1 to SEHNR and CDR2 to FQNEAQ. Including the terminal cysteine and phenylalanine, the CDR3 comprises 14 residues. The CDR3 DNA has 42 bases and is translated from base 1. V loses 0 bases at its end and J loses 9 bases; junction bases beyond the gene matches: 7. Comment on this clone: The antigen it recognizes is unknown. Base quality data are lacking; no much larger clone is found one base away.

Collaborating institutions collected whole blood in K2EDTA tubes following their own protocols. Collaborator samples were shipped for TCRbeta analysis as frozen whole blood, isolated PBMCs, or DNA extracted from either sample type. The rearranged segments are TRBV7-9 and TRBJ1-1, with 7 middle bases fitting TRBD1. Sequencing was done on a sample of peripheral blood. This receptor was identified in a woman aged 60-75 years with acute or convalescent COVID-19. The nucleotides read TGTGCCAGCAGCTTAGCGTCGGGACAGAAAAAAGCTTTCTTT. Its protein reads: CASSLASGQKKAFF.